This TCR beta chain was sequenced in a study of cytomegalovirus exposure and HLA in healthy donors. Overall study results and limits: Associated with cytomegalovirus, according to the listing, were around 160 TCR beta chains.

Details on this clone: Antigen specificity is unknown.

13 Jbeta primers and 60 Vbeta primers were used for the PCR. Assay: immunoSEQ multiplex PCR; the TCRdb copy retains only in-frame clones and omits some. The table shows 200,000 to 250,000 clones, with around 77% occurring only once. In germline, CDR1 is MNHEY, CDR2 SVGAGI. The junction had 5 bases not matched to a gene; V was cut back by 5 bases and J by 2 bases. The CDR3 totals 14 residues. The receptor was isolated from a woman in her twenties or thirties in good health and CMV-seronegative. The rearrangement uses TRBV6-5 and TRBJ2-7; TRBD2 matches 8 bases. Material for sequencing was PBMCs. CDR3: CASSQSGSTYEQYF. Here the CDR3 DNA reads TGTGCCAGCAGTCAAAGCGGGAGCACCTACGAGCAGTACTTC.